The 14 T cell receptor beta chains listed next were all sequenced from one sample in a study of T-cell memory formation after mild COVID-19. TCRdb fed the 5' RACE reads into MiXCR, producing one record per CDR3 protein. This table has under 250,000 distinct CDR3 sequences, roughly a tenth appearing once. Sequences were obtained from PBMCs or a T cell subset sorted from them (not recorded which). The receptor set was obtained from a man between 18 and 29 years old who had mild COVID-19 (a few samples of this study predate the infection). Cell type and time point are not known.

This clonotype has only a few counts. V gene TRBV5-6 combines with J gene TRBJ1-3; D unresolved. The CDR3 spans 15 residues. The V end lost 0 bases, the J end lost 0 bases, and 7 bases lay between the germline ends. Germline-derived CDR1 and CDR2 are SGHDT and YYEEEE. CDR3 sequence reads: CASSLAGLSGNTIYF. CDR3 DNA sequence: TGTGCCAGCAGCTTGGCCGGCCTCTCTGGAAACACCATATATTTT.

This clonotype was observed a few times. This sequence joins TRBV18 and TRBJ2-2; D uncertain. Germline V gives CDR1 KGHSH, CDR2 LQKENI. The V end lost 6 bases, the J end lost 3 bases, and 8 bases lay between the germline ends. This CDR3 comprises 13 residues. CDR3 loop: CASSQSDTGELFF. CDR3 in DNA: TGTGCCAGCTCTCAGAGCGACACCGGGGAGCTGTTTTTT.

This chain joins TRBV12-3 or TRBV12-4 and TRBJ1-2; D is uncertain. V dropped 5 bases and J dropped 1 base, with 5 bases sitting between them. The CDR3 contains 12 residues. The CDR3 DNA reads TGTGCCAGCAGTGGGATTAACTATGGCTACACCTTC. It is translated as CASSGINYGYTF.

The chain links TRBV5-6 to TRBJ1-6; 8 bases match TRBD1. Losses at the gene ends were 3 bases for V and 7 bases for J; bases not matched to a gene: 0. The CDR3 has 13 residues. Germline V gene sequence: CDR1 SGHDT, CDR2 YYEEEE. CDR3 sequence reads: CASSWTGNSPLHF. The CDR3 bases are TGTGCCAGCAGCTGGACAGGGAATTCACCCCTCCACTTT.

This clonotype was picked up many times. The chain couples TRBV9 to TRBJ2-5; 15 nucleotides line up with TRBD2. The CDR3 runs to 17 residues. Germline V gene data show CDR1 as SGDLS and CDR2 as YYNGEE. V dropped 4 bases and J dropped 1; count of bases not matched to a gene: 5. The CDR3 region has the DNA TGTGCCAGCAGCCCGGGACTAGCGGGGGGCGCCCAAGAGACCCAGTACTTC. Translated: CASSPGLAGGAQETQYF.

This clonotype was found a few times. V is TRBV6-5 and J is TRBJ2-1, with TRBD2 matching over 7 bases. The CDR3 contains 16 residues. With V trimmed by 0 bases and J by 6 bases, 8 bases remained unmatched. Germline CDR1 is MNHEY and CDR2 is SVGAGI. CDR3 sequence: CASSYSTGGFLNEQFF. The CDR3 nucleotides read TGTGCCAGCAGTTACTCGACGGGGGGTTTTCTCAATGAGCAGTTCTTC.

This clonotype was detected a few times. The chain recombines TRBV30 with TRBJ1-3; D unclear. Per the germline V gene, CDR1 is GTSNPN and CDR2 is SVGIG (reference sequence). The CDR3 loop spans 14 amino acids. V lost 2 bases, J lost 2 bases, and 10 bases lay in between. The CDR3 region has the DNA TGTGCCTGGAGTCCTGGGTTGGCTGGAAACACCATATATTTT. Protein: CAWSPGLAGNTIYF.

This clonotype has ten or more counts. The gene calls are TRBV4-3 and TRBJ1-3; unclear D gene. Germline-derived CDR1 and CDR2 are LGHNA and YSLEER. V lost 0 bases, J lost 1 base, and 7 bases lay in between. CDR3 length equals 15 residues. CDR3 coding DNA: TGCGCCAGCAGCCAAGATACCTTGTCTGGAAACACCATATATTTT. It is translated as CASSQDTLSGNTIYF.

The chain is built from TRBV4-2 and TRBJ1-1; TRBD1 matches at 7 bases. From germline, CDR1 is LGHNA and CDR2 YNFKEQ. The CDR3 is made up of 15 amino acids. V gave up 0 bases and J gave up 2 bases; unmatched junction bases: 3. The CDR3 sequence: CASSQDNRGNTEAFF. For the CDR3, the DNA is TGTGCCAGCAGCCAAGATAACAGGGGTAACACTGAAGCTTTCTTT.

This clonotype was detected a few times. The J gene is TRBJ1-6, the V gene TRBV6-5; weak D call: TRBD1 (5 bases). Trimming took off 6 bases at V and 5 bases at J, with 20 bases between the two ends. The length of the CDR3 is 17 residues. The V gene's germline CDR1 is MNHEY and CDR2 SVGAGI. In DNA form, the CDR3 reads TGTGCCAGCAGGCCCCCCCAGGGAGTGGTTAATAATTCACCCCTCCACTTT. The encoded protein is CASRPPQGVVNNSPLHF.

The J gene is TRBJ1-1, the V gene TRBV15; TRBD1 matches 7 bases. This CDR3 contains 13 residues. V lost 6 bases and J lost 1; bases outside the gene matches: 2. Germline assignment: CDR1 LNHNV and CDR2 YYDKDF (reference sequence). CDR3 residues: CATRQGWNTEAFF. The CDR3 bases are TGTGCCACCAGACAGGGGTGGAACACTGAAGCTTTCTTT.

This clonotype came up many times. The chain uses TRBV18 and TRBJ1-1; weak D call: TRBD1 (6 bases). The CDR3 covers 13 residues. Germline CDR1 KGHSH, CDR2 LQKENI. Between the trimmed V and J ends, which lost 10 bases and 3 bases, there was a span of 15 bases. The CDR3 region has the DNA TGTGCCAACGCCGAGGACAGACACACTGAAGCTTTCTTT. This codes for CANAEDRHTEAFF.

The chain employs TRBV14 and TRBJ2-5; D is possibly TRBD1 or TRBD2 (6 bases each). This CDR3 has 14 residues. The V gene lost 4 bases and the J gene lost 5 bases, with 14 bases spanning the gap. Germline CDR1 and CDR2: SGHDN and FVKESK. CDR3 residues: CASSRRGLRETQYF. The CDR3 region has the DNA TGTGCCAGCAGCCGCCGGGGGCTCCGGGAGACCCAGTACTTC.

A few counts support this clonotype. The rearrangement links TRBV24-1 to TRBJ2-3, with 11 bases matching TRBD1. The germline V gene encodes CDR1 KGHDR and CDR2 SFDVKD. V was clipped by 3 bases and J by 4 bases; unmatched bases: 5. The CDR3 runs 16 residues. The CDR3 DNA reads as TGTGCCACCAGTGATCCCAGGGACAGGGGGTCAGATACGCAGTATTTT. This codes for CATSDPRDRGSDTQYF.